The 19 T cell receptor beta chains below all came from one sample that was sequenced in a study of control samples from healthy donors and cancer patients. Clones were sequenced by immunoSEQ multiplex PCR, and TCRdb holds only the in-frame ones, with some missing. Of about 140,000 clones in the sample, 88% were seen once. The sample consisted of blood. Receptors were obtained from a woman aged 25-40 years in good health.

In DNA form, the CDR3 reads TGCGCCAGCAGGCGACACTCCTACGAGCAGTACTTC. It specifies CASRRHSYEQYF. V gene TRBV5-1 combines with J gene TRBJ2-7; D gene uncertain. This CDR3 is 12 amino acids long. Trimming removed 5 bases from V and 0 bases from J, with 6 bases in between. Germline loops: CDR1 SGHRS, CDR2 YFSETQ.

The V gene is TRBV5-1, the J gene TRBJ1-1; D gene unclear. Trimming took 4 bases from V and 4 from J, leaving 17 bases between them. CDR3 size: 15 residues. The germline V gene has CDR1 SGHRS and CDR2 YFSETQ. The CDR3 DNA is TGCGCCAGCAGCCGCCTTGGTCAGGTGGGCACTGAAGCTTTCTTT. It yields the protein CASSRLGQVGTEAFF.

The genes are TRBV13 and TRBJ2-7; either TRBD1 or TRBD2 may fit D (5 bases each). Deletions cut 2 bases from V and 6 bases from J, with 17 bases between. The V gene's germline CDR1 is PRHDT and CDR2 FYEKMQ (reference sequence). This CDR3 has 15 amino acids. The CDR3: CASSLKGSGLLEQYF. The CDR3 bases are TGTGCCAGCAGCTTAAAGGGGTCGGGGCTCCTCGAGCAGTACTTC.

The chain has TRBV18 and TRBJ1-4, with 8 bases aligning to TRBD1. CDR3 length: 16 amino acids. The germline CDR1 and CDR2 sequences are KGHSH and LQKENI. V shed 6 bases, J shed 2 bases, and the junction held 8 bases outside the gene matches. The CDR3 sequence is CASSEGRGRTNEKLFF. As DNA, the CDR3 is TGTGCCAGCTCGGAGGGCAGGGGGCGGACTAATGAAAAACTGTTTTTT.

The sample holds a few counts of this clone. The rearrangement uses TRBV19 and TRBJ2-1; 9 bases are shared with TRBD2. The CDR3 sequence is 16 residues long. CDR1 is LNHDA, CDR2 SQIVND, per germline (reference sequence). V trimming: 2 bases; J trimming: 5 bases; junction bases outside the gene matches: 7. CDR3 DNA sequence: TGTGCCAGTAGTATACTTGGCGGGAGGGCCAACAATGAGCAGTTCTTC. Its protein product is CASSILGGRANNEQFF.

The chain joins TRBV7-9 to TRBJ1-1; D remains unclear. CDR1 and CDR2 from the germline V gene are SEHNR and FQNEAQ (reference sequence). Trimming took 3 bases from V and 10 from J, leaving 15 bases between them. This CDR3 spans 13 amino acids. The CDR3 loop is CASSFERVKAAFF. CDR3 DNA sequence: TGTGCCAGCAGCTTCGAACGGGTCAAAGCAGCTTTCTTT.

This CDR3 reads CASSPGTSQPEQYF. The CDR3 DNA follows: TGTGCCAGCAGCCCCGGGACTAGTCAACCTGAGCAGTACTTC. The J gene is TRBJ2-7, the V gene TRBV2; 8 bases fit TRBD2. CDR1 is SNHLY, CDR2 FYNNEI, per germline. The CDR3 totals 14 residues. V lost 6 bases to trimming and J lost 7 bases; unmatched junction nucleotides: 11.

The rearrangement links TRBV30 to TRBJ1-1; weak D call: TRBD1 (6 bases). V dropped 3 bases and J dropped 3 bases, with 8 bases sitting between them. This CDR3 region has 12 residues. The germline V gene has CDR1 GTSNPN and CDR2 SVGIG (reference sequence). The CDR3 is CAWRRGDTEAFF. The CDR3 DNA follows: TGTGCCTGGAGGAGGGGGGACACTGAAGCTTTCTTT.

The V call is TRBV4-2, the J call TRBJ2-7, with D hard to call. The germline CDR1 and CDR2 sequences are LGHNA and YNFKEQ. Trimming removed 0 bases from V and 0 bases from J, with 0 bases in between. The CDR3 runs 12 residues. Written as DNA, the CDR3 is TGTGCCAGCAGCCAAGACTCCTACGAGCAGTACTTC. It is translated as CASSQDSYEQYF.

V gene TRBV19 combines with J gene TRBJ1-5; 9 nucleotides line up with TRBD1. V lost 4 bases and J lost 4; bases outside the gene matches: 8. Germline V gene lookup returns CDR1 LNHDA and CDR2 SQIVND (reference sequence). The CDR3 runs to 16 residues. In DNA, the CDR3 is TGTGCCAGTAGTAATCCGGGACAGGGTAATAATCAGCCCCAGCATTTT. Its protein product is CASSNPGQGNNQPQHF.

A remark on this clone: Other DNA variants within this sample encode the same CDR3. V and J are TRBV7-2 and TRBJ1-5; D is ambiguous. This CDR3 region has 15 residues. Germline CDR1 reads SGHTA; CDR2 reads FQGNSA. Trimming cost V 2 bases and J 0 bases, with 8 bases left between them. CDR3 sequence: CASSLRGDSNQPQHF. The CDR3 DNA reads TGTGCCAGCAGCTTACGAGGTGATAGCAATCAGCCCCAGCATTTT.

The V gene is TRBV30, the J gene TRBJ1-1, with 8 bases fitting TRBD1. CDR3 length: 13 amino acids. Per the germline V gene, CDR1 is GTSNPN and CDR2 is SVGIG (reference sequence). J gave up 0 bases and V 4 bases, and 1 base lay outside the gene matches. CDR3 sequence (DNA): TGTGCCTGGATGGGACAGGTGAACACTGAAGCTTTCTTT. Translation gives CAWMGQVNTEAFF.

This clone was observed once. The chain carries TRBV19 and TRBJ1-5; D is possibly TRBD1 (6 bases). Trimming pared 5 bases from V and 0 bases from J, leaving 11 bases between. There are 15 residues in the CDR3. Germline values: CDR1 LNHDA, CDR2 SQIVND (reference sequence). The CDR3 DNA reads TGTGCCAGTAGTCCTAGGGGGGATAGCAATCAGCCCCAGCATTTT. It yields the protein CASSPRGDSNQPQHF.

The V and J genes are TRBV7-8 and TRBJ2-7; the D gene is possibly TRBD1 (6 bases). Germline CDR1 is SGHVS and CDR2 is FQNEAQ. The V and J ends lost 5 bases and 5 bases respectively, with 13 bases between them. CDR3 length equals 13 residues. The CDR3 DNA follows: TGTGCCAGCAGCCACCCCTGGGGGCACGAGCAGTACTTC. Protein: CASSHPWGHEQYF.

This chain links TRBV14 with TRBJ1-1; D uncertain. Germline lookup yields CDR1 SGHDN and CDR2 FVKESK. Trimming removed 4 bases at V and 4 bases at J, with 10 bases between. The CDR3 is 13 residues long. The DNA for the CDR3 is TGTGCCAGCAGCCTAGCTCACAGCACTGAAGCTTTCTTT. It codes for CASSLAHSTEAFF.

The chain couples TRBV5-6 to TRBJ2-5; a weak D match, TRBD2 (5 bases). The V gene lost 4 bases and the J gene lost 5 bases, with 15 bases spanning the gap. Germline CDR1 and CDR2: SGHDT and YYEEEE. This CDR3 is 14 amino acids long. CDR3 protein: CASSPIPSGETQYF. The CDR3, as DNA: TGTGCCAGCAGCCCAATCCCGTCGGGGGAGACCCAGTACTTC.

The V call is TRBV11-2, the J call TRBJ1-1, with D unresolved. Between the trimmed V and J ends, which lost 5 bases and 0 bases, there was a span of 10 bases. This CDR3 is built from 14 residues. From germline, CDR1 is SGHAT and CDR2 FQNNGV. This CDR3 reads CASSPQRVNTEAFF. CDR3 DNA: TGTGCCAGCAGCCCGCAGAGGGTGAACACTGAAGCTTTCTTT. The whole variable domain, remainder taken from reference TRBV11-2 and TRBJ1-1, is EAGVAQSPRYKIIEKRQSVAFWCNPISGHATLYWYQQILGQGPKLLIQFQNNGVVDDSQLPKDRFSAERLKGVDSTLKIQPAKLEDSAVYLCASSPQRVNTEAFFGQGTRLTVV.

V gene TRBV4-2 combines with J gene TRBJ2-5; TRBD2 aligns across 13 bases. Germline V gene data show CDR1 as LGHNA and CDR2 as YNFKEQ. V dropped 1 base and J dropped 3; count of bases not matched to a gene: 14. This CDR3 comprises 20 residues. In DNA form, the CDR3 reads TGTGCCAGCAGCCAAGGTCAAGAGAGACTAGCGGGAGGCGCCAAAGAGACCCAGTACTTC. Protein sequence: CASSQGQERLAGGAKETQYF.

This chain joins TRBV27 and TRBJ2-7, with D possibly matching TRBD1 (6 bases). The CDR3 is 13 residues long. The V gene lost 6 bases and the J gene lost 3 bases, with 12 bases spanning the gap. CDR1 and CDR2 (germline): MNHEY, SMNVEV (reference sequence). In DNA, the CDR3 is TGTGCCAGCAGCCGGACAGAGGGCTACGAGCAGTACTTC. The encoded protein is CASSRTEGYEQYF.